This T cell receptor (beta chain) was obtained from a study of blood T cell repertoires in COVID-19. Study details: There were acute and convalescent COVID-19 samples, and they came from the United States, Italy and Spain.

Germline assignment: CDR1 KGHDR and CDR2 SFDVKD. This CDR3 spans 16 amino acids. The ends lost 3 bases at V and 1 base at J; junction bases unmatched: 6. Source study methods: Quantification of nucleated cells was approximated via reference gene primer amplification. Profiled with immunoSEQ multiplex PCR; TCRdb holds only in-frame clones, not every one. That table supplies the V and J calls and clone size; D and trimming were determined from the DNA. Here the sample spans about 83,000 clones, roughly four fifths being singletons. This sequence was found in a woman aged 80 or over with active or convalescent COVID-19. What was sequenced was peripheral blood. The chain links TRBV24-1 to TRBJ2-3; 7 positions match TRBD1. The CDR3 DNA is TGTGCCACCAGTGATGACAGGGCCACCCGCACAGATACGCAGTATTTT. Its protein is CATSDDRATRTDTQYF.